The T cell receptor beta chain described here comes from a study of T cell responses to AZD1222 COVID-19 vaccine. V lost 5 bases and J lost 1, with 7 bases in between. The germline CDR1 and CDR2 sequences are MNHEY and SVGEGT. CDR3 length: 13 residues. Generated by immunoSEQ multiplex PCR, the TCRdb table keeps only in-frame clones and is missing some. Of more than 150,000 clones in the sample, about 94% were seen once. The origin of this receptor is an adult in good health. The V gene is TRBV6-2 or TRBV6-3, the J gene TRBJ2-3; tentative D call: TRBD2 (5 bases). The sequencing here drew on peripheral blood, taken on day 0 of AZD1222 vaccination. CDR3 DNA sequence: TGTGCCAGCAGTGACGGGGGCACAGATACGCAGTATTTT. Amino acid sequence: CASSDGGTDTQYF.